Presented here are 27 T cell receptor beta chains from one specimen sequenced in a study of cytomegalovirus exposure and HLA in healthy donors (dated by TCRdb to the late 2010s). Preparation of the library involved the immunoSEQ multiplex PCR assay. For the multiplex PCR, a mixture combining 60 forward primers for TCR Vbeta segments and 13 reverse primers for TCR Jbeta segments was used. The immuneACCESS repertoire file appears here via TCRdb, limited to in-frame rearrangements. These files lack a portion of the clones; in checked studies, under half of the deficit traces to unresolved V genes, and the cause of the others is not known. For this sample the table gives 150,000 to 200,000 clones, of which approximately 80% were detected only once. The ten largest make up around 5.8% of the sample. Input material: PBMCs. The origin of the receptors is a male donor in good health and CMV-seropositive.

This clone has just one count. The rearrangement uses TRBV19 and TRBJ1-2; D is perhaps TRBD1 (5 bases). Between the trimmed V and J ends, which lost 3 bases and 4 bases, there was a span of 9 bases. Per germline, CDR1 LNHDA and CDR2 SQIVND (reference sequence). The CDR3 contains 13 residues. Written as DNA, the CDR3 is TGTGCCAGTAGTATCGACAGACGCTATGGCTACACCTTC. The encoded protein is CASSIDRRYGYTF.

This chain links TRBV6-6 with TRBJ2-4, with D possibly TRBD2 on 6 matching bases. The CDR3 sequence is 16 residues long. Trimming took off 2 bases at V and 0 bases at J, with 11 bases between the two ends. Germline V gives CDR1 MNHNY, CDR2 SVGAGI (reference sequence). The CDR3 DNA sequence: TGTGCCAGCAGTTACCCCGGGACTTTAGCCAAAAACATTCAGTACTTC. As protein: CASSYPGTLAKNIQYF.

The CDR3 spells CASSPRDVGGGTEAFF. For the CDR3, the DNA is TGTGCCAGCAGCCCCCGGGACGTCGGTGGGGGGACTGAAGCTTTCTTT. This sequence joins TRBV5-5 and TRBJ1-1; D is perhaps TRBD1 (5 bases). Germline V lookup: CDR1 SGHKS, CDR2 YYEKEE (reference sequence). The CDR3 runs to 16 residues. V lost 4 bases to trimming and J lost 5 bases, with 21 bases between them.

The chain links TRBV19 to TRBJ1-1, with 7 bases identical to TRBD1. Germline V lookup: CDR1 LNHDA, CDR2 SQIVND (reference sequence). V shed 7 bases, J shed 4 bases, and the junction held 12 bases outside the gene matches. The length of the CDR3 is 15 residues. This CDR3 reads CASTRDRDIITEAFF. CDR3 DNA: TGTGCCAGTACTAGGGACAGAGACATTATCACTGAAGCTTTCTTT.

This clone showed up just a few times. The V gene is TRBV5-1, the J gene TRBJ2-5, with 10 nucleotides matching TRBD1. The CDR3 is 16 amino acids. V shed 0 bases, J shed 4 bases, and the junction held 6 bases outside the gene matches. The V gene's germline CDR1 is SGHRS and CDR2 YFSETQ. Written as DNA, the CDR3 is TGCGCCAGCAGCTTGGTTGGGACAGGGGCCACAGAGACCCAGTACTTC. It translates to CASSLVGTGATETQYF.

The gene calls are TRBV18 and TRBJ2-1, with TRBD2 identical over 13 bases. The CDR3 is made up of 13 amino acids. V gave up 10 bases and J gave up 10 bases; unmatched junction bases: 7. Germline V gene sequence: CDR1 KGHSH, CDR2 LQKENI. The CDR3 region has the DNA TGTGCCACTGGGACTAGCGGGATCGGGGAGCAGTTCTTC. Its translation is CATGTSGIGEQFF. The complete variable domain, with remaining parts taken from reference TRBV18 and TRBJ2-1, reads NAGVMQNPRHLVRRRGQEARLRCSPMKGHSHVYWYRQLPEEGLKFMVYLQKENIIDESGMPKERFSAEFPKEGPSILRIQQVVRGDSAAYFCATGTSGIGEQFFGPGTRLTVL.

The V gene is TRBV4-3, the J gene TRBJ2-3, with 10 bases aligning to TRBD2. Germline V CDR1 and CDR2: LGHNA, YSLEER. CDR3 size: 15 residues. Trimming removed 0 bases from V and 9 bases from J; junction bases left unmatched: 6. CDR3 residues: CASSQDNLAGATQYF. The CDR3 DNA follows: TGCGCCAGCAGCCAAGATAACCTAGCGGGAGCGACGCAGTATTTT.

J is TRBJ2-1 and V is TRBV28; 7 bases match TRBD1. The trim removed 2 bases at V and 4 bases at J, leaving 2 bases unmatched. CDR3 length: 14 amino acids. Per the germline V gene, CDR1 is MDHEN and CDR2 is SYDVKM. DNA for the CDR3: TGTGCCAGCAGTTTAGGGGACAGTTACAATGAGCAGTTCTTC. It translates to CASSLGDSYNEQFF.

This clone was observed a handful of times. The chain uses TRBV4-1 and TRBJ1-1, with D possibly TRBD1 on 5 matching bases. Trimming stripped 7 bases from V and 1 base from J, with 19 bases between. This CDR3 has 16 residues. Germline CDR1 reads MGHRA; CDR2 reads YSYEKL. CDR3 nucleotides: TGCGCCAGCAAGGGAGGGTTGCTAGGGACGAACACTGAAGCTTTCTTT. Residues: CASKGGLLGTNTEAFF.

The chain is built from TRBV5-6 and TRBJ2-1; 10 nucleotides match TRBD2. Germline V gene data show CDR1 as SGHDT and CDR2 as YYEEEE. V lost 5 bases to trimming and J lost 7 bases; unmatched junction nucleotides: 12. The CDR3 consists of 16 residues. CDR3 in amino acids: CASRATGTSVRNEQFF. Written as DNA, the CDR3 is TGTGCCAGCAGGGCAACCGGGACTAGCGTGAGGAATGAGCAGTTCTTC.

The sample holds a few counts of this clone. The chain is built from TRBV6-5 and TRBJ1-3; D gene unclear. Germline lookup yields CDR1 MNHEY and CDR2 SVGAGI. Trimming pared 2 bases from V and 0 bases from J, leaving 8 bases between. This CDR3 has 15 amino acids. CDR3 region: CASSYLLPSGNTIYF. CDR3 DNA sequence: TGTGCCAGCAGTTACCTACTACCCTCTGGAAACACCATATATTTT.

The gene calls are TRBV28 and TRBJ1-5; D is uncertain. Looked up from germline, CDR1 is MDHEN and CDR2 is SYDVKM. The CDR3 is 14 amino acids. The V gene lost 8 bases and the J gene lost 2 bases, with 13 bases spanning the gap. The CDR3 nucleotides read TGTGCCAGCCTACAAAATAGCGGCAATCAGCCCCAGCATTTT. This encodes CASLQNSGNQPQHF. The full variable domain, its missing parts supplied by reference TRBV28 and TRBJ1-5, is DVKVTQSSRYLVKRTGEKVFLECVQDMDHENMFWYRQDPGLGLRLIYFSYDVKMKEKGDIPEGYSVSREKKERFSLILESASTNQTSMYLCASLQNSGNQPQHFGDGTRLSIL.

V gene TRBV7-6 combines with J gene TRBJ2-7; a possible D gene is TRBD1 (6 bases). Trimming took off 2 bases at V and 3 bases at J, with 14 bases between the two ends. The CDR3 extends over 15 amino acids. Germline CDR1 and CDR2: SGHVS and FNYEAQ. Written as DNA, the CDR3 is TGTGCCAGCAGCTTATTTTCGACAGGTTACTACGAGCAGTACTTC. Protein: CASSLFSTGYYEQYF.

On this clone: One end of the junction fails to match germline, which may point to a read error. The J gene is TRBJ2-7, the V gene TRBV19; D is ambiguous. The CDR3 length is 13 residues. Germline CDR1 LNHDA, CDR2 SQIVND (reference sequence). In nucleotides, the CDR3 is TGTGCCAGTAGTGAGTTACCGGTTACGAAGCAATACTTC. Protein sequence: CASSELPVTKQYF. The complete variable domain, with remaining parts taken from reference TRBV19 and TRBJ2-7, reads DGGITQSPKYLFRKEGQNVTLSCEQNLNHDAMYWYRQDPGQGLRLIYYSQIVNDFQKGDIAEGYSVSREKKESFPLTVTSAQKNPTAFYLCASSELPVTKQYFGPGTRLTVT.

The chain links TRBV7-3 to TRBJ2-2, with TRBD2 identical over 7 bases. The V gene end was trimmed by 4 bases and the J gene end by 2 bases; junction bases not matched to a gene: 7. The CDR3 is 16 amino acids. Per germline, CDR1 SGHTA and CDR2 FQGTGA. CDR3 nucleotides: TGTGCCAGCAGCTCCAAAGCGGGATTAAACACCGGGGAGCTGTTTTTT. Translation: CASSSKAGLNTGELFF.

V is TRBV7-2 and J is TRBJ1-3; tentative D call: TRBD1 (5 bases). This CDR3 spans 18 amino acids. CDR1 and CDR2 from the germline V gene are SGHTA and FQGNSA. Trimming took 2 bases from V and 0 from J, leaving 17 bases between them. This CDR3 reads CASSLRRGGVRSGNTIYF. CDR3 coding DNA: TGTGCCAGCAGCTTACGGAGGGGCGGGGTCCGCTCTGGAAACACCATATATTTT.

The chain employs TRBV27 and TRBJ2-1; D might be TRBD1 (6 bases). The CDR3 totals 15 residues. Deletions cut 6 bases from V and 3 bases from J, with 15 bases between. Germline CDR1 reads MNHEY; CDR2 reads SMNVEV (reference sequence). In DNA, the CDR3 is TGTGCCAGCAGCGCCTCATGGACAGTCTACAATGAGCAGTTCTTC. It codes for CASSASWTVYNEQFF.

In this sample, this clone turned up once. V is TRBV21-1 and J is TRBJ1-5. TRBV21-1 is a pseudogene. The CDR3 consists of 14 residues. DNA of the CDR3: TGTGCCAGCAGCAAAACGGGGTGCAATCAGCCCCAGCATTTT. Translation gives CASSKTGCNQPQHF.

This chain connects TRBV5-1 to TRBJ2-3; 10 bases agree with TRBD2. This CDR3 comprises 15 residues. CDR1 is SGHRS and CDR2 is YFSETQ in the germline V gene. Trimming removed 4 bases from V and 0 bases from J; junction bases left unmatched: 2. The CDR3 reads CASSTSGASTDTQYF. CDR3 DNA sequence: TGCGCCAGCAGCACTAGCGGGGCTAGCACAGATACGCAGTATTTT.

The chain recombines TRBV7-2 with TRBJ2-2; 7 positions match TRBD2. CDR1 is SGHTA, CDR2 FQGNSA, per germline. After removal of 3 bases from V and 5 bases from J, the junction contained 3 bases not matched to a gene. The CDR3 extends over 14 amino acids. The CDR3 protein is CASSLPSGTGELFF. CDR3 DNA sequence: TGTGCCAGCAGCTTGCCTAGCGGAACCGGGGAGCTGTTTTTT.

The V and J genes are TRBV2 and TRBJ2-1; 13 bases fit TRBD2. Germline V CDR1 and CDR2: SNHLY, FYNNEI. The V and J ends lost 1 base and 9 bases, in that order; junction bases with no gene match: 12. This CDR3 is 18 amino acids long. CDR3 region: CASSEEGTSGIGGAEQFF. In DNA form, the CDR3 reads TGTGCCAGCAGTGAAGAAGGGACTAGCGGGATAGGGGGTGCTGAGCAGTTCTTC.

The chain carries TRBV12-5 and TRBJ1-2, with D unresolved. Trimming cost V 1 base and J 1 base, with 10 bases left between them. The CDR3 runs to 15 residues. The germline CDR1 and CDR2 sequences are LGHNT and FRNRAP. The CDR3 spells CASGLGRSLNYGYTF. CDR3 bases: TGTGCTAGTGGTTTGGGGCGGTCTCTTAACTATGGCTACACCTTC.

The chain carries TRBV15 and TRBJ1-2; unclear D gene. Per the germline V gene, CDR1 is LNHNV and CDR2 is YYDKDF (reference sequence). This CDR3 is built from 14 residues. V lost 4 bases to trimming and J lost 7 bases, with 16 bases between them. The DNA of the CDR3 is TGTGCCACCAGCACGACCGGACTTGGGCGTGGCTACACCTTC. It is translated as CATSTTGLGRGYTF.

The rearrangement links TRBV6-5 to TRBJ1-2; D perhaps matches TRBD1 (5 bases). The germline V gene encodes CDR1 MNHEY and CDR2 SVGAGI. The germline V and J ends were trimmed by 8 bases and 5 bases, with 6 bases remaining between them. The CDR3 is 10 residues long. The CDR3 DNA sequence: TGTGCCAGCCGGGGGTATGGCTACACCTTC. Translating it yields CASRGYGYTF.

The rearrangement links TRBV7-2 to TRBJ2-7; D is perhaps TRBD2 (6 bases). The CDR3 totals 14 residues. The germline CDR1 and CDR2 sequences are SGHTA and FQGNSA. Trimming left V 7 bases short and J 4 bases short, with 17 bases between. CDR3 in amino acids: CASTLGWGVYEQYF. In DNA, the CDR3 is TGTGCCAGCACCCTAGGATGGGGGGTTTACGAGCAGTACTTC.

CDR3 region: CASSMSTVQSNEKLFF. The CDR3 region has the DNA TGTGCCAGCAGCATGTCTACAGTCCAATCTAATGAAAAACTGTTTTTT. The chain links TRBV21-1 to TRBJ1-4; the table names TRBD1, a call not compared with the DNA. TRBV21-1 is a documented pseudogene. The CDR3 totals 16 residues.

Remarks on this clone: The junction and the germline gene differ at one end; a read error may be behind it. This chain connects TRBV7-9 to TRBJ1-5, with D unclear. The CDR3 length is 13 residues. Germline values: CDR1 SEHNR, CDR2 FQNEAQ (reference sequence). CDR3 loop: CSSAPGGLKPQHF. DNA for the CDR3: TGTTCCAGCGCTCCTGGCGGGTTGAAACCCCAGCATTTT. Combining the CDR3 with reference TRBV7-9 and TRBJ1-5 gives the whole variable domain DTGVSQNPRHKITKRGQNVTFRCDPISEHNRLYWYRQTLGQGPEFLTYFQNEAQLEKSRLLSDRFSAERPKGSFSTLEIQRTEQGDSAMYLCSSAPGGLKPQHFGDGTRLSIL.